These T cell receptor beta chains were read from a single sample in a study of blood T cells in healthy people across ages. TCRdb used MiXCR to reprocess the 5' RACE reads, holding one entry per CDR3 protein. The sample lists roughly 1,800,000 distinct CDR3 sequences; about 50% were seen once. Sequenced material: blood. The receptor set was obtained from a woman aged 40 to 55 in good health. Each CDR3 is given with its conserved first and last residue. D genes are given only for firm matches. The listing skips clone size in some rows; elsewhere it reads once, few, many or a size class.

clone size	D gene	V gene	J gene	CDR3 DNA	CDR3 protein
few	-	TRBV5-6	TRBJ2-1	TGTGCCAGCAGCGGGTTACAGGGAGAACCCTACAATGAGCAGTTCTTC	CASSGLQGEPYNEQFF
-	-	TRBV5-1	TRBJ1-4	TGCGCCAGCAGCTTGGAGGGGTCGACTAATGAAAAACTGTTTTTT	CASSLEGSTNEKLFF
-	-	TRBV11-2	TRBJ1-4	TGTGCCAGTTCGGACAGACAAAATGAAAAACTGTTTTTT	CASSDRQNEKLFF
-	-	TRBV14	TRBJ2-4	TGTGCCAGCAGCCAAGCCCATGGGGGCTTAGCCAAAAACATTCAGTACTTC	CASSQAHGGLAKNIQYF
-	-	TRBV4-3	TRBJ1-1	TGTGCCAGCAGCCAAGACGGGAACACTGAAGCTTTCTTT	CASSQDGNTEAFF
-	-	TRBV24-1	TRBJ2-7	TGTGCCACCAGTGATGGCGGGTCGAGCTCCTACGAGCAGTACTTC	CATSDGGSSSYEQYF
few	-	TRBV12-3/TRBV12-4	TRBJ2-7	TGTGCCAGCGGTAGGCAGAACCCCCTCTACGAGCAGTACTTC	CASGRQNPLYEQYF
few	TRBD1	TRBV4-3	TRBJ2-7	TGCGCCAGCAGCACGGGACAGCAATCCTACGAGCAGTACTTC	CASSTGQQSYEQYF
few	TRBD1	TRBV5-1	TRBJ2-5	TGCGCCAGCAGCTTGGGCCTACAGGGGAAAGCGGAGACCCAGTACTTC	CASSLGLQGKAETQYF
-	-	TRBV20-1	TRBJ2-5	TGCAGTGCTCGACCGGGACCGCCCCAAGAGACCCAGTACTTC	CSARPGPPQETQYF
-	-	TRBV4-3	TRBJ2-1	TGCGCCAGCAGCCAAATAATCGCGTCAGGGGGGCCTACCTACAATGAGCAGTTCTTC	CASSQIIASGGPTYNEQFF
few	TRBD1	TRBV29-1	TRBJ2-3	TGCAGCGTCTTCTCGGACAGGGGGGCAGATACGCAGTATTTT	CSVFSDRGADTQYF
-	-	TRBV4-2	TRBJ1-2	TGTGCCAGCAGCCAAGATTACGGGGTCAGGCCAGACTATGGCTACACCTTC	CASSQDYGVRPDYGYTF
few	-	TRBV5-6	TRBJ2-1	TGTGCCAGCAGCCAACCAGGGAGAGGGCATGAGCAGTTCTTC	CASSQPGRGHEQFF
-	-	TRBV20-1	TRBJ2-1	TGCAGTGCTCCCTCGGGTTTGGTTACGGTCAATGAGCAGTTCTTC	CSAPSGLVTVNEQFF